This T cell receptor beta chain came from a study of blood T cell repertoires in COVID-19. Study-wide background: PBMCs, B-cell-depleted T cells, or T cells were the source of the cDNA or gDNA that made up the material.

Trimming at V came to 5 bases and at J to 5 bases, leaving 10 bases not matched to a gene. The CDR3 is 17 amino acids. Germline values: CDR1 MNHEY, CDR2 SMNVEV (reference sequence). Some clones are missing from TCRdb's copy, which holds only in-frame ones; the method was immunoSEQ multiplex PCR. The profile shows 160,000 or so clones, about nine tenths of them singletons. The TCR originated in a man younger than 35 with acute or convalescent COVID-19. Sequenced material: peripheral blood. This chain uses TRBV27 with TRBJ2-3; 13 nucleotides agree with TRBD2. As DNA, the CDR3 is TGTGCCAGCAGTCCCGAAACTAGCGGGGGGGCTGGAGATACGCAGTATTTT. Translating gives CASSPETSGGAGDTQYF.